Shown below are 14 T cell receptor beta chains from a single sample sequenced in a study of blood T cell repertoires in COVID-19. The table came from immunoSEQ multiplex PCR; TCRdb's copy has only in-frame clones and leaves some out. The sample lists roughly 15,000 clones; roughly 79% were seen once. What was sequenced was peripheral blood. These receptors came from a man in his fifties or sixties with acute or convalescent COVID-19.

The chain combines TRBV5-1 with TRBJ1-1; D perhaps matches TRBD1 (6 bases). The germline CDR1 and CDR2 sequences are SGHRS and YFSETQ. Trimming removed 2 bases at V and 0 bases at J, with 11 bases between. This CDR3 has 15 amino acids. Written as DNA, the CDR3 is TGCGCCAGCAGCTTTGGGGACACCTTGAACACTGAAGCTTTCTTT. It specifies CASSFGDTLNTEAFF.

The chain joins TRBV10-3 to TRBJ2-1, with D possibly matching TRBD2 (6 bases). The germline gives CDR1 ENHRY, CDR2 SYGVKD. Trimming left V 3 bases short and J 5 bases short, with 14 bases between. The CDR3 covers 15 residues. The DNA for the CDR3 is TGTGCCATCAGTGATCGCGGGGCCGGGGACAATGAGCAGTTCTTC. This gives the protein CAISDRGAGDNEQFF.

V is TRBV12-5 and J is TRBJ2-2; D may be TRBD2 (6 bases). The CDR3 extends over 16 amino acids. V lost 0 bases and J 1 base, leaving 9 bases between the germline ends. Germline V lookup: CDR1 LGHNT, CDR2 FRNRAP. The CDR3 DNA reads TGTGCTAGTGGTTTGGTACACGGGGGGAACACCGGGGAGCTGTTTTTT. Residues: CASGLVHGGNTGELFF. The whole variable domain, remainder taken from reference TRBV12-5 and TRBJ2-2, is DARVTQTPRHKVTEMGQEVTMRCQPILGHNTVFWYRQTMMQGLELLAYFRNRAPLDDSGMPKDRFSAEMPDATLATLKIQPSEPRDSAVYFCASGLVHGGNTGELFFGEGSRLTVL.

The chain couples TRBV19 to TRBJ2-3; TRBD2 agrees at 9 bases. The CDR3 has 16 residues. Trimming took 6 bases from V and 5 from J; bases not matched to a gene: 12. The germline CDR1 and CDR2 sequences are LNHDA and SQIVND (reference sequence). The CDR3 sequence is CASSLALAGRGDTQYF. The CDR3 nucleotides are TGTGCCAGTAGCCTAGCCCTAGCGGGGCGGGGAGATACGCAGTATTTT.

This sequence joins TRBV6-5 and TRBJ2-3; the D gene is possibly TRBD2 (5 bases). The CDR3 consists of 14 residues. Germline assignment: CDR1 MNHEY and CDR2 SVGAGI. Trimming took 0 bases from V and 4 from J, leaving 8 bases between them. The CDR3 DNA reads TGTGCCAGCAGTTACTCGGTAGCGCCAGATACGCAGTATTTT. It translates to CASSYSVAPDTQYF.

The rearrangement links TRBV11-2 to TRBJ2-1, with 8 bases lining up with TRBD2. CDR1 and CDR2 from the germline V gene are SGHAT and FQNNGV. The CDR3 extends over 16 amino acids. With 1 base clipped from V and 4 bases from J, the junction kept 6 bases outside the gene matches. DNA for the CDR3: TGTGCCAGCAGCTTAGTCCCTAGCGGGCCGTACAATGAGCAGTTCTTC. The encoded protein is CASSLVPSGPYNEQFF.

The chain recombines TRBV7-2 with TRBJ2-7; 14 bases line up with TRBD2. Germline CDR1 reads SGHTA; CDR2 reads FQGNSA. The CDR3 totals 16 residues. V gave up 1 base and J gave up 3 bases; unmatched junction bases: 2. The CDR3 DNA reads as TGTGCCAGCAGCTTAGGTGGACTAGCGGGAGGCTACGAGCAGTACTTC. This gives the protein CASSLGGLAGGYEQYF.

V gene TRBV3-1 (or the pseudogene TRBV3-2) combines with J gene TRBJ2-3; 10 nucleotides match TRBD2. V lost 4 bases to trimming and J lost 1 base; unmatched junction nucleotides: 2. The CDR3 length is 15 residues. Germline assignment: CDR1 LGHDT and CDR2 YNNKEL (reference sequence). The CDR3 spells CASSPGTSGTDTQYF. The DNA of the CDR3 is TGTGCCAGCAGCCCGGGGACTAGCGGCACAGATACGCAGTATTTT.

The chain uses TRBV7-3 and TRBJ2-2; 8 nucleotides match TRBD2. Looked up from germline, CDR1 is SGHTA and CDR2 is FQGTGA. The CDR3 runs to 15 residues. Losses at the gene ends were 5 bases for V and 2 bases for J; bases not matched to a gene: 4. The CDR3 DNA sequence: TGTGCCAGCAGCGCGACTAGCGTAAACACCGGGGAGCTGTTTTTT. It encodes CASSATSVNTGELFF.

J is TRBJ1-1 and V is TRBV11-2; D might be TRBD1 (5 bases). Germline CDR1 and CDR2: SGHAT and FQNNGV. With 5 bases removed from V and 4 bases from J, the gap between germline ends came to 14 bases. CDR3 length: 14 amino acids. The CDR3 nucleotides are TGTGCCAGCAGCGCGGGGGAATGGAGCACTGAAGCTTTCTTT. Translation: CASSAGEWSTEAFF.

This chain joins TRBV5-5 and TRBJ1-2; D remains ambiguous. The germline V and J ends were trimmed by 0 bases and 1 base, with 4 bases remaining between them. Germline V CDR1 and CDR2: SGHKS, YYEKEE (reference sequence). This CDR3 comprises 13 residues. The CDR3 loop reads CASSLDYNYGYTF. The CDR3 DNA reads as TGTGCCAGCAGCTTGGATTATAACTATGGCTACACCTTC.

The gene calls are TRBV5-6 and TRBJ1-1, with D maybe TRBD1 (6 bases). Per the germline V gene, CDR1 is SGHDT and CDR2 is YYEEEE. The CDR3 spans 16 residues. Trimming took off 4 bases at V and 0 bases at J, with 16 bases between the two ends. CDR3 loop: CASSPDMDSLNTEAFF. CDR3 sequence (DNA): TGTGCCAGCAGCCCGGATATGGACAGTCTGAACACTGAAGCTTTCTTT.

V gene TRBV19 combines with J gene TRBJ2-7, with TRBD1 matching 7 bases. J was trimmed by 5 bases and V by 3 bases; bases with no gene match: 10. The CDR3 extends over 15 amino acids. Germline CDR1 and CDR2: LNHDA and SQIVND (reference sequence). CDR3: CASSIAVTGLHEQYF. The CDR3 DNA reads as TGTGCCAGTAGTATCGCCGTGACAGGGCTTCACGAGCAGTACTTC.

V usage is TRBV7-9 and J usage is TRBJ1-1, with unresolved D. This CDR3 contains 14 residues. Germline V CDR1 and CDR2: SEHNR, FQNEAQ (reference sequence). Trimming cost V 0 bases and J 1 base, with 6 bases left between them. CDR3 bases: TGTGCCAGCAGCTTAGCACGGGGGAACACTGAAGCTTTCTTT. The encoded protein is CASSLARGNTEAFF. Full variable domain (rest looked up from reference TRBV7-9 and TRBJ1-1): DTGVSQNPRHKITKRGQNVTFRCDPISEHNRLYWYRQTLGQGPEFLTYFQNEAQLEKSRLLSDRFSAERPKGSFSTLEIQRTEQGDSAMYLCASSLARGNTEAFFGQGTRLTVV.